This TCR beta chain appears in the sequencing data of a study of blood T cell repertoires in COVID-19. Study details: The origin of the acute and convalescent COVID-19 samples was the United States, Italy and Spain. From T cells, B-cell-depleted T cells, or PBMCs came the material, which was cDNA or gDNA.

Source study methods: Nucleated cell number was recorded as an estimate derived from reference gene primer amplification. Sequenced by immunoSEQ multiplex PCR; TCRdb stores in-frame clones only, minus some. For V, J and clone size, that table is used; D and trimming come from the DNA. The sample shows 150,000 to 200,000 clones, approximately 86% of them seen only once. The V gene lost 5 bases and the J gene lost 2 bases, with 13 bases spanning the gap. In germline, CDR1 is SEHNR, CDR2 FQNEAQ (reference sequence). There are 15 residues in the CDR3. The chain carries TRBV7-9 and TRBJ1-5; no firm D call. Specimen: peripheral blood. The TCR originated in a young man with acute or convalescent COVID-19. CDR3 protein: CASSPEGFGNQPQHF. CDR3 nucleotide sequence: TGTGCCAGCAGCCCGGAGGGTTTCGGCAATCAGCCCCAGCATTTT.